This TCR beta chain was obtained from a study of post-analysis software for immune sequencing data. At the level of the study: The disease courses covered relapsing-remitting, secondary progressive and progressive-relapsing multiple sclerosis.

Study findings and constraints: Those with multiple sclerosis, the patient group, showed significantly lower normalized Chao1 diversity than controls. F measure showed strong co-clustering of same-batch samples. Included in a set of roughly five TRBV segments more frequent in patients than controls were TRBV5-6, TRBV5-1 and TRBV20-1.

This clonotype has a handful of counts. Its antigen is not identified. CDR3 length equals 15 residues. CDR1 and CDR2 from the germline V gene are SGHRS and YFSETQ. Included in the TCR beta cDNA libraries were unique molecular identifiers. TCRdb called the PCR reads again in MiXCR, with one record for every CDR3 protein. The sample holds fewer than 600,000 distinct CDR3 sequences, approximately 46% seen once. The V and J genes are TRBV5-1 and TRBJ2-5; weak D call: TRBD1 (6 bases). Near its end, the DNA agrees better with TRBJ2-7, so the J call may be wrong. The clonotype was recovered from a girl aged 10 to 17 with multiple sclerosis. Material: blood. The CDR3 region is CASSLGPPRGHEQYF. In DNA form, the CDR3 reads TGCGCCAGCAGCTTGGGCCCGCCCAGGGGTCACGAGCAGTACTTC.